The clone carrying this T cell receptor beta chain is termed medium-sized. The antigen remains unidentified. These data come from a study of T cell repertoires in aging, cancer and after chemotherapy. Across the whole study: Over several months to years, re-sampled healthy donor repertoires clearly shared clones.

Study conclusions and caveats: Age-matched healthy donors had significantly more diverse, less clonal blood TCR repertoires than untreated cancer patients. Median generation probability rose over the chemotherapy interval in each cancer cohort, suggesting rebound thymic output.

Amplification of TCR beta used genomic DNA extracted from peripheral blood. Multiplex touch-down PCR with TRB-A/B primers amplified rearranged V-D-J TRB sequences. TCRdb reprocessed the multiplex PCR reads with MiXCR, giving one entry per CDR3 protein. In the table there are 5,000 to 6,000 distinct CDR3 sequences, 25% to 30% of which are singletons. This TCR derives from a human donor in good health. Material: blood.

CDR3 nucleotide sequence: TGTGCCAGCAGCTTAAAGCCCTACGAGTACAATGAGCAGTTCTTC. Amino acid sequence: CASSLKPYEYNEQFF. The chain couples TRBV11-1 to TRBJ2-1; D gene unclear. The germline gives CDR1 SGHAT, CDR2 FQDESV (reference sequence). V lost 2 bases and J lost 4, with 12 bases in between. The CDR3 is 15 amino acids.